Ten or more counts support the clone carrying this T cell receptor beta chain. No antigen is known for it. The data were taken from a study of human T cells and chemical hapten exposure. Germline V gene lookup returns CDR1 DFQATT and CDR2 SNEGSKA (reference sequence). Losses at the gene ends were 6 bases for V and 5 bases for J; bases not matched to a gene: 7. This CDR3 region has 15 residues. Per the original methods: Samples held a median of about 94,000 TCRs, range 23,224–690,600. Each CDR3 protein gets one entry after TCRdb re-called the RACE reads with MiXCR. Clone size and V and J calls follow TCRdb, not the original study. The sample records around 31,000 distinct CDR3 sequences, 7.4% being singletons. This sample's time point: healthy volunteer bleed at 2 weeks. The study extracted total RNA from unfractionated whole blood. Broader study findings: No shift was seen in TCRs above 1 in 1000 frequency with DPC sensitization.

The gene calls are TRBV20-1 and TRBJ2-5, with 15 bases matching TRBD2. This receptor was taken from a human donor in good health. Some clones in this sample may be carry-over from other donors' samples. Sequenced: whole blood. CDR3 nucleotide sequence: TGCAGTGCGTGGACTAGCGGGAGGGCCGGGGAGACCCAGTACTTC. It specifies CSAWTSGRAGETQYF.